This T cell receptor (beta chain) was obtained from a study of response to subunit inactivated influenza vaccine. Study-level points and caveats: Every seasonal influenza vaccination brings in few new T cells, the authors suggested.

With respect to this clonotype: Its specificity is not known.

The CDR3 is 15 residues long. CDR1 and CDR2 (germline): SGHVS, FNYEAQ. Deletions cut 1 base from V and 3 bases from J, with 10 bases between. TCRdb reprocessed the RT-PCR reads via MiXCR and lists one record per CDR3 protein. This sample has 450,000 to 600,000 distinct CDR3 sequences, with around 7.9% found just once. This specimen consisted of PBMCs from blood, obtained around 25 months after vaccination. V is TRBV7-6 and J is TRBJ1-5; D possibly corresponds to TRBD1 (5 bases). The receptor comes from a man between 50 and 75 years old who received an inactivated influenza vaccine. For the CDR3, the DNA is TGTGCCAGCAGCTTAGGGTGGGGGAACAATCAGCCCCAGCATTTT. Encoded protein: CASSLGWGNNQPQHF.